In this sample, the clone carrying this TCR beta chain turned up a few times. Its antigen is undetermined. The study's findings and limits: Tumor memory CD4+ T cell TCR gene usage clustered with blood and lymph node memory CD4+ cells and lymph node naive CD4+ cells.

V was clipped by 4 bases and J by 0 bases; unmatched bases: 11. Germline V gene data show CDR1 as SGHRS and CDR2 as YFSETQ. The CDR3 is 18 amino acids. Semi-nested PCR with Nested Universal Primer A followed constant-region reverse priming of full-length variable regions. TCRdb processed the 5' RACE reads anew with MiXCR; each CDR3 protein has one entry. The data show some 60,000 distinct CDR3 sequences, 30% seen once. The sequence derives from a female donor with breast cancer. Material for sequencing was tumor-infiltrating naive CD4+ T cells sorted from the breast tumor. Sample subset: naive CD4+ T cells, CD4+CD45RA+CD25-. The V gene is TRBV5-1, the J gene TRBJ2-1; 9 bases match TRBD2. The CDR3 DNA is TGCGCCAGCAGCGGCGCCATAGCGGGAGCCAGCTCCTACAATGAGCAGTTCTTC. Translated, it gives CASSGAIAGASSYNEQFF.